These 10 T cell receptor beta chains were all obtained from the same sample, sequenced in a study of HIV-infected children after antiretroviral therapy interruption (dated by TCRdb to about 2019). Interpreted using the paper, the treatment or condition label stands for: PENTA 11 planned treatment interruption arm or continuous ART arm. Preparation of the library involved 3' RACE. Instrument on record: Illumina MiSeq. TCR libraries were constructed from RNA with a 3' RACE protocol that used unique molecular identifiers to correct for PCR amplification bias. Starting from the raw public reads, TCRdb applied fastp trimming at Q25, assembled clones with MiXCR and retained in-frame beta chains. Rows with a matching CDR3 protein are joined into one entry that keeps the most common DNA and genes. The sample includes about 89,000 distinct CDR3 sequences, with 6.9% observed a single time. Roughly 1% of the sample is held by the ten biggest clonotypes.

The starting material was CD45RA+ CD4+ T cells from PBMCs, pooled from several time points, obtained from a donor given antiretroviral therapy, either interrupted or continuous. Taken with the paper, the label for cell subset or site translates to: naive CD4+ CD45RA+ CD45RO- T cells. Receptors were obtained from a pool of human donors with HIV.

The J gene is TRBJ2-4, the V gene TRBV19, with D perhaps being TRBD1 or TRBD2 (5 bases each). Germline CDR1 is LNHDA and CDR2 is SQIVND (reference sequence). This CDR3 comprises 13 residues. V was trimmed by 7 bases and J by 3 bases, leaving 10 bases between them. CDR3 coding DNA: TGTGCCAGTATGACTGGGGGCAAAAACATTCAGTACTTC. Its protein is CASMTGGKNIQYF. The full variable domain, rest sourced from reference TRBV19 and TRBJ2-4, is DGGITQSPKYLFRKEGQNVTLSCEQNLNHDAMYWYRQDPGQGLRLIYYSQIVNDFQKGDIAEGYSVSREKKESFPLTVTSAQKNPTAFYLCASMTGGKNIQYFGAGTRLSVL.

This clonotype was counted at least ten times. The genes are TRBV20-1 and TRBJ2-7, with 7 bases identical to TRBD1. Germline values: CDR1 DFQATT, CDR2 SNEGSKA (reference sequence). J gave up 1 base and V 4 bases, and 4 bases lay outside the gene matches. The CDR3 sequence is 13 residues long. The CDR3 DNA reads TGCAGTGCTATAGGACAGGAATCCTACGAGCAGTACTTC. Protein product: CSAIGQESYEQYF.

This clonotype was seen at least ten times. The chain has TRBV29-1 and TRBJ2-2; 13 nucleotides line up with TRBD2. CDR3 length equals 16 residues. The J segment lost 0 bases and the V segment lost 6 bases, leaving 4 bases of the junction unmatched. Germline V gene data show CDR1 as SQVTM and CDR2 as ANQGSEA. This CDR3 reads CSVAGTSGANTGELFF. In DNA form, the CDR3 reads TGCAGCGTAGCCGGGACTAGCGGGGCGAACACCGGGGAGCTGTTTTTT.

This clonotype appeared many times. One end of the junction does not line up with germline, which may come from a read error. The rearrangement links TRBV12-3 or TRBV12-4 to TRBJ2-2; TRBD2 matches 13 bases. CDR3 length: 16 residues. CDR3 region: CASILQLAGGPGELFF. The DNA for the CDR3 is TGTGCCAGCATTTTACAACTAGCGGGGGGGCCAGGGGAGCTGTTTTTT.

In this sample, this clonotype turned up many times. This chain links TRBV3-1 with TRBJ2-7; TRBD2 matches at 10 bases. J lost 4 bases, V lost 7 bases, and 7 bases had no gene match. The CDR3 is made up of 14 amino acids. Germline-derived CDR1 and CDR2 are LGHDT and YNNKEL (reference sequence). CDR3 DNA sequence: TGTGCCAGCACGTCCGCTAGCGGGAGTTACGAGCAGTACTTC. This codes for CASTSASGSYEQYF.

This clonotype has at least ten counts. The chain combines TRBV20-1 with TRBJ1-1, with 8 bases fitting TRBD1. Germline V gives CDR1 DFQATT, CDR2 SNEGSKA (reference sequence). This CDR3 region has 14 residues. J lost 4 bases, V lost 5 bases, and 9 bases had no gene match. Written as DNA, the CDR3 is TGCAGTGCTCCCGCAACCAGGGGGCCCACTGAAGCTTTCTTT. The encoded protein is CSAPATRGPTEAFF.

This clonotype came up many times. This rearrangement joins TRBV5-1 to TRBJ2-3; 10 bases align to TRBD2. The V segment lost 3 bases and the J segment 3 bases; nucleotides outside the gene matches: 10. The CDR3 extends over 17 amino acids. The germline CDR1 and CDR2 sequences are SGHRS and YFSETQ. The CDR3 DNA sequence: TGCGCCAGCAGCTCGGTGAAGCGGGAGGGCCTGACAGATACGCAGTATTTT. Protein sequence: CASSSVKREGLTDTQYF.

There are many counts of this clonotype. This chain joins TRBV15 and TRBJ2-3, with D possibly matching TRBD1 (7 bases). With 1 base removed from V and 2 bases from J, the gap between germline ends came to 13 bases. The CDR3 sequence is 16 residues long. Germline V gene sequence: CDR1 LNHNV, CDR2 YYDKDF (reference sequence). CDR3 region: CATSRARGVATDTQYF. Written as DNA, the CDR3 is TGTGCCACCAGCAGAGCCAGGGGGGTCGCCACAGATACGCAGTATTTT. Complete variable domain (other parts from reference TRBV15 and TRBJ2-3): DAMVIQNPRYQVTQFGKPVTLSCSQTLNHNVMYWYQQKSSQAPKLLFHYYDKDFNNEADTPDNFQSRRPNTSFCFLDIRSPGLGDTAMYLCATSRARGVATDTQYFGPGTRLTVL.

There are many counts of this clonotype. This rearrangement joins TRBV28 to TRBJ2-7; TRBD1 might be the D (5 bases). The V and J ends lost 3 bases and 5 bases respectively, with 17 bases between them. Germline assignment: CDR1 MDHEN and CDR2 SYDVKM. This CDR3 comprises 15 residues. For the CDR3, the DNA is TGTGCCAGCAGTTTTCGTGCAGGGATGTCACACGAGCAGTACTTC. This sequence encodes CASSFRAGMSHEQYF.

This clonotype has at least ten counts. The chain recombines TRBV12-3 or TRBV12-4 with TRBJ2-1, with 10 bases identical to TRBD2. The CDR3 extends over 15 amino acids. The V segment lost 4 bases and the J segment 4 bases; nucleotides outside the gene matches: 4. In DNA form, the CDR3 reads TGTGCCAGCAGTTACCTAGCGGGAGTTTACAATGAGCAGTTCTTC. The encoded protein is CASSYLAGVYNEQFF.